These 2 T cell receptor beta chains share one sample of origin, sequenced in a study of T-cell reconstitution after alpha-beta-depleted transplantation in children. Researchers prepared the TCRbeta library using unique molecular identifiers, the study reports. From the PCR reads, TCRdb called clonotypes with MiXCR, one entry per CDR3 protein. Among 260,000 or so distinct CDR3 sequences listed, about 11% were seen once. Sequences were derived from PBMCs from the stem cell graft donor, sampled from the stem cell graft. Source of these receptors: a human donor who donated a stem cell graft to a child with acute lymphoblastic leukemia.

This clonotype was seen at least ten times. The rearrangement links TRBV5-5 to TRBJ2-2; D gene unclear. V lost 0 bases, J lost 4 bases, and 19 bases lay in between. Germline V gene sequence: CDR1 SGHKS, CDR2 YYEKEE (reference sequence). This CDR3 is built from 18 residues. The CDR3 DNA reads TGTGCCAGCAGCTTGGAACTCCAAGCCGATTTATTCACCGGGGAGCTGTTTTTT. This codes for CASSLELQADLFTGELFF.

This clonotype came up a few times. The junction departs from germline at one end; a sequencing error may be responsible. The rearrangement joins TRBV5-1 to TRBJ2-4, with D unclear. CDR3 length: 15 residues. The germline V gene has CDR1 SGHRS and CDR2 YFSETQ. CDR3 protein: CASSLHQLAKNSQYF. Here the CDR3 DNA reads TGCGCCAGCAGCTTGCACCAGTTAGCCAAAAACAGTCAGTACTTC. Complete variable domain (other parts from reference TRBV5-1 and TRBJ2-4): KAGVTQTPRYLIKTRGQQVTLSCSPISGHRSVSWYQQTPGQGLQFLFEYFSETQRNKGNFPGRFSGRQFSNSRSEMNVSTLELGDSALYLCASSLHQLAKNSQYFGAGTRLSVL.